A single sample is the source of the 15 T cell receptor beta chains below, sequenced in a study of blood T cell repertoires in COVID-19. Sequencing used immunoSEQ multiplex PCR; TCRdb keeps in-frame clones, though not all of them. The sample records 110,000 or so clones, approximately 90% being singletons. Sequenced input: peripheral blood. These receptors originate from a woman in her 70s who had recovered from COVID-19.

The rearrangement uses TRBV19 and TRBJ2-7; D possibly corresponds to TRBD1 (6 bases). Between the trimmed V and J ends, which lost 5 bases and 2 bases, there was a span of 13 bases. Germline assignment: CDR1 LNHDA and CDR2 SQIVND (reference sequence). This CDR3 region has 14 residues. CDR3 amino acids: CASSWVGQAYEQYF. CDR3 in DNA: TGTGCCAGTAGTTGGGTGGGACAAGCCTACGAGCAGTACTTC.

In this sample, this clone turned up a few times. This chain connects TRBV15 to TRBJ1-1; D perhaps matches TRBD1 (5 bases). The CDR3 sequence is 15 residues long. The germline V gene encodes CDR1 LNHNV and CDR2 YYDKDF (reference sequence). Trimming removed 0 bases at V and 1 base at J, with 9 bases between. The CDR3 DNA sequence: TGTGCCACCAGCAGAGATGACAGTGAGAACACTGAAGCTTTCTTT. Amino acid sequence: CATSRDDSENTEAFF.

This clone was seen only once. This chain connects TRBV6-1 to TRBJ2-7, with D perhaps matching TRBD2 (5 bases). CDR3 length: 13 amino acids. Germline CDR1 MNHNS, CDR2 SASEGT. V dropped 3 bases and J dropped 2 bases, with 8 bases sitting between them. The CDR3, as DNA: TGTGCCAGCAGTGAGGCGAGGGCCTACGAGCAGTACTTC. It codes for CASSEARAYEQYF.

V and J are TRBV28 and TRBJ1-4, with a tentative D call TRBD1 (5 bases). Germline V gene lookup returns CDR1 MDHEN and CDR2 SYDVKM. V shed 6 bases and J shed 3 bases, with 8 bases lying between them. The CDR3 covers 13 residues. The CDR3 spells CASRGVANEKLFF. Here the CDR3 DNA reads TGTGCCAGCAGAGGGGTGGCTAATGAAAAACTGTTTTTT.

The chain couples TRBV11-2 to TRBJ2-3; 10 bases agree with TRBD2. The CDR3 runs 16 residues. V shed 3 bases and J 3 bases; nucleotides not matched to a gene: 6. Germline lookup yields CDR1 SGHAT and CDR2 FQNNGV. This CDR3 is CASSFILAGSTDTQYF. In DNA, the CDR3 is TGTGCCAGCAGCTTTATACTAGCGGGGAGTACAGATACGCAGTATTTT.

This clone was counted a few times. The CDR3 nucleotides are TGTGCCAGCAGCTATCTGGGGGACAGGCCCTACGAGCAGTACTTC. Protein: CASSYLGDRPYEQYF. The rearrangement links TRBV6-2 or TRBV6-3 to TRBJ2-7; 8 bases are shared with TRBD1. The length of the CDR3 is 15 residues. Germline lookup yields CDR1 MNHEY and CDR2 SVGEGT. V gave up 6 bases and J gave up 2 bases; unmatched junction bases: 9.

The chain combines TRBV10-3 with TRBJ1-2, with 8 bases matching TRBD1. The V and J ends lost 2 bases and 3 bases, in that order; junction bases with no gene match: 2. Germline-derived CDR1 and CDR2 are ENHRY and SYGVKD. CDR3 length equals 14 residues. The CDR3 loop is CAISERGQDYGYTF. The DNA for the CDR3 is TGTGCCATCAGTGAGAGGGGACAGGACTATGGCTACACCTTC.

The V call is TRBV7-2, the J call TRBJ2-3; TRBD1 aligns across 8 bases. The CDR3 loop spans 14 amino acids. Germline assignment: CDR1 SGHTA and CDR2 FQGNSA. V was pared by 4 bases and J by 5 bases, with 5 bases of the junction left unmatched. CDR3 loop: CASSSQGALDTQYF. CDR3 DNA sequence: TGTGCCAGCAGCTCCCAGGGGGCCCTAGATACGCAGTATTTT.

The table lists this clone with a count of one. The chain is built from TRBV5-5 and TRBJ2-5, with TRBD2 matching over 14 bases. Per germline, CDR1 SGHKS and CDR2 YYEKEE (reference sequence). The CDR3 sequence is 16 residues long. The J segment lost 4 bases and the V segment lost 4 bases, leaving 6 bases of the junction unmatched. CDR3 sequence (DNA): TGTGCCAGCAGCGACCGAGGGACTAGCGGGGGAGAGACCCAGTACTTC. Amino acids: CASSDRGTSGGETQYF.

The rearrangement uses TRBV27 and TRBJ2-3, with TRBD2 matching 9 bases. Germline V gives CDR1 MNHEY, CDR2 SMNVEV (reference sequence). The CDR3 is made up of 19 amino acids. With V trimmed by 4 bases and J by 2 bases, 16 bases remained unmatched. The CDR3 is CASSSHLLISGGLTDTQYF. CDR3 nucleotides: TGTGCCAGCAGTTCCCATCTCCTTATTAGCGGGGGACTCACAGATACGCAGTATTTT.

The rearrangement links TRBV24-1 to TRBJ1-2, with TRBD1 identical over 7 bases. Looked up from germline, CDR1 is KGHDR and CDR2 is SFDVKD. The CDR3 sequence is 13 residues long. J gave up 8 bases and V 4 bases, and 6 bases lay outside the gene matches. CDR3 DNA sequence: TGTGCCACCAGTGACCCGGGACAGAAGGGCTACACCTTC. It translates to CATSDPGQKGYTF.

This chain connects TRBV7-2 to TRBJ2-7, with 10 bases aligning to TRBD2. The CDR3 is made up of 15 amino acids. The junction had 5 bases not matched to a gene; V was cut back by 3 bases and J by 3 bases. CDR1 SGHTA and CDR2 FQGNSA come from the germline V gene. CDR3: CASSFGLAGVYEQYF. The DNA for the CDR3 is TGTGCCAGCAGCTTTGGGCTAGCGGGAGTCTACGAGCAGTACTTC.

V and J are TRBV9 and TRBJ2-3; possible D gene TRBD2, 7 bases. Per the germline V gene, CDR1 is SGDLS and CDR2 is YYNGEE. The CDR3 extends over 14 amino acids. V shed 4 bases and J shed 5 bases, with 14 bases lying between them. The CDR3 region is CASSLGGGLDTQYF. The CDR3 nucleotides read TGTGCCAGCAGCTTAGGGGGGGGCCTAGATACGCAGTATTTT.

The V call is TRBV12-3 or TRBV12-4, the J call TRBJ1-5; unclear D gene. This CDR3 contains 13 residues. The germline V and J ends were trimmed by 3 bases and 5 bases, with 8 bases remaining between them. CDR3 region: CASSFRVDQPQHF. As DNA, the CDR3 is TGTGCCAGCAGTTTTCGGGTCGATCAGCCCCAGCATTTT.

This rearrangement joins TRBV3-1 (or the pseudogene TRBV3-2) to TRBJ2-2; TRBD2 might be the D (7 bases). The V gene's germline CDR1 is LGHDT and CDR2 YNNKEL (reference sequence). V was clipped by 6 bases and J by 4 bases, with 15 bases between them. The CDR3 consists of 15 residues. CDR3 bases: TGTGCCAGCAGGTCGTGGGAGGGGGGCACCGGGGAGCTGTTTTTT. Protein: CASRSWEGGTGELFF.